This TCR beta chain was documented in a study of OX40 agonist ivuxolimab in advanced cancers. This clone is deemed medium-sized. In germline, CDR1 is MNHEY, CDR2 SVGAGI. There are 15 residues in the CDR3. The V end lost 6 bases, the J end lost 0 bases, and 15 bases lay between the germline ends. Profiled with immunoSEQ multiplex PCR; TCRdb holds only in-frame clones, not every one. The table has some 17,000 clones, 75% to 85% seen once. V and J are TRBV6-5 and TRBJ2-7; perhaps D is TRBD1 or TRBD2 (5 bases each). This specimen consisted of CD4+ or CD8+ T cells sorted from blood, obtained in a trial of the OX40 agonist ivuxolimab. This clonotype originated in an adult with an advanced solid tumor such as melanoma, head and neck, liver or kidney cancer. The CDR3: CASSRGRMNSYEQYF. For the CDR3, the DNA is TGTGCCAGCAGCCGGGGACGGATGAACTCCTACGAGCAGTACTTC.